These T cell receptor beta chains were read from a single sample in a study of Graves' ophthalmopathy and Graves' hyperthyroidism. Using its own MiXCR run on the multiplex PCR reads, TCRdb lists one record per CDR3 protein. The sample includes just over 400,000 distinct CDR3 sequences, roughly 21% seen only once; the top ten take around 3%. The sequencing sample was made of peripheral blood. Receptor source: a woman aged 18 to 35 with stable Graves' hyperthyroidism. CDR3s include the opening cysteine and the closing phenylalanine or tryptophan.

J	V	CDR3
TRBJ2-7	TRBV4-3	CASSQDGRRYEQYF
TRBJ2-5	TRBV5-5	CASSLRLAGGVETQYF
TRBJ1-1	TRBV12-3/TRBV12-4	CASGTGGYTEAFF
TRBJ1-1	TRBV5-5	CASNQQVADTEAFF
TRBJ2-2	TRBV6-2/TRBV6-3	CASSLDRGPGELFF
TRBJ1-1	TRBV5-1	CASSLGDRVDNTEAFF
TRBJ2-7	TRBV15	CATSSHPTGSYEQYF
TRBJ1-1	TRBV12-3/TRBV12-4	CASSFTDNTEAFF
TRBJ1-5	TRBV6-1	CASRPKWGLPNQPQHF
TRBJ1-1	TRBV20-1	CSARDSVSQVEAFF
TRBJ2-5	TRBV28	CAKKETQYF
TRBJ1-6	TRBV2	CASSGQSNSPLHF
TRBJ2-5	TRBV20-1	CSARGTGGRKTQYF
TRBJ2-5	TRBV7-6	CASSDSSGGVAQYF
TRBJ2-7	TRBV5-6	CASSFPGLAGGYYEQYF
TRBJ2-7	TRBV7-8	CASSPGPGQGNYEQYF
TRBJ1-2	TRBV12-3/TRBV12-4	CASSLFGGGYGYTF
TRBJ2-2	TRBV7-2	CASSLNGGAITGELFF
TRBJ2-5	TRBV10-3	CAISEGDRQETQYF
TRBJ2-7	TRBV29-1	CSTSTGLAGGYEQYF
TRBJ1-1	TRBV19	CASSLQGRAFF
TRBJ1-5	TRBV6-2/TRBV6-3	CASSPPTGFQPQHF
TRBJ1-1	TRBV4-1	CASSQARVNTEAFF
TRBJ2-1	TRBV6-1	CASSELAGGNEQFF
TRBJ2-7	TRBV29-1	CSVSGTSGRIYEQYF